The table lists the clone carrying this T cell receptor beta chain with many counts. Individual TCR cDNA molecules each bore their own unique molecular identifier. TCRdb analysed the 5' RACE reads with MiXCR anew, one entry per CDR3 protein. The sample consists of about 70,000 distinct CDR3 sequences, less than 9.5% of them appearing once. Specified time point: blood at routine non-recurrence follow-up after resection. Unsorted tumor, nontumor lung tissue or cryopreserved PBMC supplied the whole RNA. These data come from a study of spatial heterogeneity in lung cancer. About the research overall: Detection consistently yielded more beta chains than alpha chains. Raw reads showed each unique TCR and UMI combination turning up more than ten times on average.

The sequence derives from a female donor with early-stage non-small cell lung cancer. The sample consisted of PBMCs, taken at follow-up.

The CDR3 bases are TGCAGCGCAGGAAACAATGAGCAGTTCTTC. Translation: CSAGNNEQFF. The rearrangement links TRBV29-1 to TRBJ2-1; D is undetermined. CDR1 SQVTM and CDR2 ANQGSEA come from the germline V gene. Between the trimmed V and J ends, which lost 7 bases and 5 bases, there was a span of 6 bases. The CDR3 length is 10 residues.